This T cell receptor (beta chain) was observed in a study of T cells in tuberculosis. About the study: Sequenced TCRs come from CD1B-GMM tetramer-binding T cells.

The study, taken as a whole, reports: Some low-affinity tetramer-binding T cells may be absent from this sample.

No alpha-beta pairing information exists for these sequences. Assay used: immunoSEQ multiplex PCR; TCRdb lists only in-frame clones, some missing. The sample lists around 60,000 clones; 81% were seen once. The germline gives CDR1 MGHDK, CDR2 SYGVNS. Trimming removed 3 bases from V and 7 bases from J; junction bases left unmatched: 10. There are 17 residues in the CDR3. This clone has just a few counts. Sorting used thawed, overnight-rested PBMC stained with anti-CD3, a viability dye and GMM-loaded CD1B tetramer. The CD1B tetramers carried C32 glucose monomycolate purified from Rhodococcus equi. Before cryopreservation, the sorted PBMC lost their CD14-expressing monocytes.

The sequenced sample consisted of CD1b-GMM tetramer-negative cells sorted from PBMCs. V is TRBV25-1 and J is TRBJ2-1; 12 bases map to TRBD2. The sequence was collected from an adult woman with latent tuberculosis. DNA of the CDR3: TGTGCCAGCAGTGATGATGGGGGGCTAGCGGGGGGGAATGAGCAGTTCTTC. This encodes CASSDDGGLAGGNEQFF.